The 31 T cell receptor beta chains listed next were all sequenced from one sample in a study of blood T cell repertoires in COVID-19. Data came from immunoSEQ multiplex PCR; TCRdb stores just in-frame clones and leaves some out. The sample holds about 350,000 clones, more than 70% seen once. Sequencing was done on a sample of PBMCs or T cells enriched from blood (not recorded which). The receptors originated from a young woman who had recovered from COVID-19.

The chain is built from TRBV4-1 and TRBJ2-2, with 7 positions matching TRBD1. Germline V CDR1 and CDR2: MGHRA, YSYEKL. V lost 4 bases, J lost 6 bases, and 11 bases stayed unmatched. CDR3 length: 16 amino acids. CDR3 DNA sequence: TGCGCCAGCAGCCCCGAGGGGGCATACCCCCCCGGGGAGCTGTTTTTT. Protein product: CASSPEGAYPPGELFF.

The table lists this clone with a count of one. This sequence joins TRBV5-6 and TRBJ2-3; TRBD2 matches 7 bases. V was pared by 1 base and J by 4 bases, with 3 bases of the junction left unmatched. The V gene's germline CDR1 is SGHDT and CDR2 YYEEEE. This CDR3 is built from 14 residues. The CDR3 spells CASSLSAGADTQYF. In DNA form, the CDR3 reads TGTGCCAGCAGCTTGAGTGCGGGGGCAGATACGCAGTATTTT.

CDR3 nucleotide sequence: TGTGCCAGCAGCTTAACCGGGGGGGAGTACAATGAGCAGTTCTTC. It encodes CASSLTGGEYNEQFF. The genes are TRBV7-3 and TRBJ2-1, with TRBD2 identical over 8 bases. The CDR3 extends over 15 amino acids. Trimming took 0 bases from V and 4 from J; bases not matched to a gene: 2. Germline V gene data show CDR1 as SGHTA and CDR2 as FQGTGA.

The genes are TRBV18 and TRBJ1-5, with D unresolved. Trimming removed 3 bases from V and 11 bases from J, with 17 bases in between. Germline CDR1 KGHSH, CDR2 LQKENI. The CDR3 runs to 14 residues. The CDR3 loop is CASSPDGPTGTQHF. DNA of the CDR3: TGTGCCAGCTCACCGGATGGGCCTACCGGGACCCAGCATTTT.

The chain couples TRBV28 to TRBJ1-1, with a possible D match to TRBD1 (6 bases). Germline V gene sequence: CDR1 MDHEN, CDR2 SYDVKM. Trimming shortened V by 4 bases and J by 6 bases, and 15 bases separated the two germline ends. This CDR3 contains 14 residues. The CDR3 loop reads CASSSPGDVAEAFF. The CDR3 DNA reads as TGTGCCAGCAGTTCTCCAGGGGACGTGGCTGAAGCTTTCTTT.

The gene calls are TRBV18 and TRBJ2-7; TRBD2 matches at 8 bases. CDR3 size: 13 residues. The trim removed 3 bases at V and 6 bases at J, leaving 4 bases unmatched. Germline V gene sequence: CDR1 KGHSH, CDR2 LQKENI. The CDR3 DNA sequence: TGTGCCAGCTCACCTCCGGGAGGGGTCGAGCAGTACTTC. Translated, it gives CASSPPGGVEQYF.

This sequence joins TRBV10-3 and TRBJ2-7, with 7 bases fitting TRBD1. V was pared by 0 bases and J by 2 bases, with 7 bases of the junction left unmatched. CDR1 is ENHRY and CDR2 is SYGVKD in the germline V gene. This CDR3 has 16 amino acids. The CDR3 here is CAISESKGGRTYEQYF. In DNA form, the CDR3 reads TGTGCCATCAGTGAGTCTAAAGGGGGCCGTACCTACGAGCAGTACTTC.

This sequence joins TRBV10-3 and TRBJ1-5; 7 bases are shared with TRBD1. This CDR3 contains 14 residues. Unmatched junction bases numbered 4, after V lost 3 bases and J lost 5 bases. Germline values: CDR1 ENHRY, CDR2 SYGVKD. CDR3 protein: CAISDRQGDQPQHF. The CDR3 nucleotides are TGTGCCATCAGTGACCGACAGGGCGATCAGCCCCAGCATTTT.

The chain is built from TRBV19 and TRBJ2-1; 9 bases are a match to TRBD1. V was clipped by 4 bases and J by 6 bases; unmatched bases: 13. CDR1 is LNHDA and CDR2 is SQIVND in the germline V gene (reference sequence). CDR3 size: 17 residues. As DNA, the CDR3 is TGTGCCAGTAGTAGGGGACAGGGCGCCCGCGGGTCCAATGAGCAGTTCTTC. Its translation: CASSRGQGARGSNEQFF.

The chain uses TRBV30 and TRBJ2-3, with D possibly TRBD2 on 6 matching bases. V was shortened by 0 bases and J by 2 bases, with 9 bases between the two germline ends. The CDR3 contains 14 residues. CDR1 and CDR2 from the germline V gene are GTSNPN and SVGIG (reference sequence). The chain's CDR3 is CAWSVGGVTDTQYF. The CDR3 DNA reads TGTGCCTGGAGTGTTGGCGGGGTCACAGATACGCAGTATTTT. Filled out from reference TRBV30 and TRBJ2-3, the complete variable domain reads SQTIHQWPATLVQPVGSPLSLECTVEGTSNPNLYWYRQAAGRGLQLLFYSVGIGQISSEVPQNLSASRPQDRQFILSSKKLLLSDSGFYLCAWSVGGVTDTQYFGPGTRLTVL.

CDR3: CASSHTGAGNTIYF. In DNA, the CDR3 is TGCGCCAGCAGCCATACGGGGGCTGGAAACACCATATATTTT. The gene calls are TRBV4-1 and TRBJ1-3; D possibly corresponds to TRBD1 (5 bases). Trimming left V 3 bases short and J 2 bases short, with 8 bases between. Looked up from germline, CDR1 is MGHRA and CDR2 is YSYEKL. This CDR3 has 14 residues.

The chain employs TRBV6-1 and TRBJ2-1; 7 positions agree with TRBD1. This CDR3 is 16 amino acids long. The V and J ends lost 2 bases and 3 bases, in that order; junction bases with no gene match: 7. Germline V gives CDR1 MNHNS, CDR2 SASEGT. The CDR3 loop reads CASSELPGQNYNEQFF. The CDR3 DNA reads as TGTGCCAGCAGTGAACTTCCGGGACAGAACTACAATGAGCAGTTCTTC.

The J gene is TRBJ2-4, the V gene TRBV10-3, with D tentatively TRBD1 (6 bases). The CDR3 is made up of 13 amino acids. The V gene lost 6 bases and the J gene lost 5 bases, with 11 bases spanning the gap. Looked up from germline, CDR1 is ENHRY and CDR2 is SYGVKD. The chain's CDR3 is CAISGTPENIQYF. For the CDR3, the DNA is TGTGCCATCAGCGGGACACCAGAAAACATTCAGTACTTC.

The J gene is TRBJ1-2, the V gene TRBV7-6, with 7 bases that match TRBD1. The CDR3 is made up of 15 amino acids. CDR1 and CDR2 from the germline V gene are SGHVS and FNYEAQ. The trim removed 1 base at V and 8 bases at J, leaving 10 bases unmatched. The CDR3 sequence: CASSLDPGTVGGYTF. The CDR3, as DNA: TGTGCCAGCAGCTTAGACCCAGGGACAGTTGGCGGCTACACCTTC.

The chain recombines TRBV4-1 with TRBJ1-1, with D unclear. The CDR3 has 14 residues. V was shortened by 2 bases and J by 4 bases, with 11 bases between the two germline ends. Germline CDR1 is MGHRA and CDR2 is YSYEKL. DNA for the CDR3: TGCGCCAGCAGCCAATTAGAGGGTACCACTGAAGCTTTCTTT. It codes for CASSQLEGTTEAFF.

The chain is built from TRBV5-1 and TRBJ2-5; tentative D call: TRBD2 (5 bases). V was pared by 4 bases and J by 3 bases, with 10 bases between. Germline V lookup: CDR1 SGHRS, CDR2 YFSETQ. The CDR3 spans 13 residues. CDR3 nucleotides: TGCGCCAGCAGCGAACCCGGGAAAGAGACCCAGTACTTC. Translated: CASSEPGKETQYF.

J is TRBJ1-2 and V is TRBV10-3, with 9 bases aligning to TRBD1. Trimming cost V 3 bases and J 3 bases; bases outside gene matches: 5. Per the germline V gene, CDR1 is ENHRY and CDR2 is SYGVKD. This CDR3 comprises 15 residues. CDR3 sequence: CAISENRGHYYGYTF. In DNA form, the CDR3 reads TGTGCCATCAGTGAAAACAGGGGGCATTACTATGGCTACACCTTC.

The rearrangement links TRBV5-1 to TRBJ1-1; no firm D call. The CDR3 extends over 14 amino acids. The V and J ends lost 4 bases and 0 bases respectively, with 10 bases between them. Germline lookup yields CDR1 SGHRS and CDR2 YFSETQ. CDR3 bases: TGCGCCAGCAGCCCGTGGCAGATGAACACTGAAGCTTTCTTT. This codes for CASSPWQMNTEAFF.

The rearrangement joins TRBV14 to TRBJ1-3; maybe TRBD1 (5 bases). Germline V lookup: CDR1 SGHDN, CDR2 FVKESK. Trimming stripped 4 bases from V and 0 bases from J, with 7 bases between. CDR3 length: 14 residues. The DNA for the CDR3 is TGTGCCAGCAGCCTGACAGCCTCTGGAAACACCATATATTTT. Protein product: CASSLTASGNTIYF.

The chain uses TRBV18 and TRBJ1-1, with D maybe TRBD1 (5 bases). Germline CDR1 and CDR2: KGHSH and LQKENI. This CDR3 has 13 residues. The ends were cut back, 5 bases at V and 7 bases at J, with 14 bases in the middle. The CDR3, as DNA: TGTGCCAGCTCAGCCAGCAGGGCAGTTGAAGCTTTCTTT. Encoded protein: CASSASRAVEAFF.

This clone has only a few counts. The chain links TRBV3-1 (or the pseudogene TRBV3-2) to TRBJ2-2, with D possibly being TRBD1 (5 bases). This CDR3 contains 16 residues. CDR1 is LGHDT and CDR2 is YNNKEL in the germline V gene (reference sequence). Deletions cut 4 bases from V and 2 bases from J, with 14 bases between. CDR3 in amino acids: CASSPRRGDNTGELFF. CDR3 bases: TGTGCCAGCAGCCCTAGAAGGGGCGATAACACCGGGGAGCTGTTTTTT.

The V and J genes are TRBV5-1 and TRBJ1-2, with 7 bases aligning to TRBD1. Per the germline V gene, CDR1 is SGHRS and CDR2 is YFSETQ. Losses at the gene ends were 0 bases for V and 4 bases for J; bases not matched to a gene: 6. The CDR3 is 15 amino acids. In nucleotides, the CDR3 is TGCGCCAGCAGCTTGGAGGGCAGGGGGAGCTATGGCTACACCTTC. Its translation: CASSLEGRGSYGYTF. The full variable domain, completed using reference TRBV5-1 and TRBJ1-2, is KAGVTQTPRYLIKTRGQQVTLSCSPISGHRSVSWYQQTPGQGLQFLFEYFSETQRNKGNFPGRFSGRQFSNSRSEMNVSTLELGDSALYLCASSLEGRGSYGYTFGSGTRLTVV.

The chain is built from TRBV28 and TRBJ2-3, with D possibly being TRBD2 (5 bases). CDR3 length equals 16 residues. CDR1 MDHEN and CDR2 SYDVKM come from the germline V gene. Trimming left V 2 bases short and J 0 bases short, with 12 bases between. CDR3 in amino acids: CASSLGRTPSTDTQYF. The CDR3 DNA sequence: TGTGCCAGCAGTTTAGGCAGGACTCCTAGCACAGATACGCAGTATTTT.

This chain links TRBV11-1 with TRBJ1-4; 7 nucleotides line up with TRBD1. Germline loops: CDR1 SGHAT, CDR2 FQDESV (reference sequence). V lost 5 bases and J lost 0; bases outside the gene matches: 3. This CDR3 contains 15 residues. The CDR3 spells CASSRGQATNEKLFF. The DNA of the CDR3 is TGTGCCAGCAGCCGCGGACAGGCAACTAATGAAAAACTGTTTTTT.

This chain connects TRBV3-1 (or the pseudogene TRBV3-2) to TRBJ2-7, with D perhaps TRBD1 (5 bases). V gave up 4 bases and J gave up 6 bases, with 19 bases separating them. This CDR3 is built from 15 residues. From germline, CDR1 is LGHDT and CDR2 YNNKEL (reference sequence). DNA of the CDR3: TGTGCCAGCAGCCCCATATCTACAGGTCCTGTCGAGCAGTACTTC. Its translation is CASSPISTGPVEQYF.

The J gene is TRBJ1-1, the V gene TRBV3-1 (or the pseudogene TRBV3-2); D is unresolved. The CDR3 is 14 amino acids. V lost 4 bases to trimming and J lost 0 bases, with 9 bases between them. Germline-derived CDR1 and CDR2 are LGHDT and YNNKEL (reference sequence). This CDR3 reads CASSPRLMNTEAFF. CDR3 nucleotide sequence: TGTGCCAGCAGCCCGCGGCTCATGAACACTGAAGCTTTCTTT.

The rearrangement joins TRBV5-1 to TRBJ1-2, with D possibly TRBD1 on 6 matching bases. The CDR3 totals 14 residues. Trimming pared 4 bases from V and 6 bases from J, leaving 16 bases between. The germline CDR1 and CDR2 sequences are SGHRS and YFSETQ. CDR3 amino acids: CASSGVQGRDGYTF. CDR3 coding DNA: TGCGCCAGCAGCGGGGTACAGGGAAGGGATGGCTACACCTTC. Variable domain in full (rest from reference TRBV5-1 and TRBJ1-2): KAGVTQTPRYLIKTRGQQVTLSCSPISGHRSVSWYQQTPGQGLQFLFEYFSETQRNKGNFPGRFSGRQFSNSRSEMNVSTLELGDSALYLCASSGVQGRDGYTFGSGTRLTVV.

The chain couples TRBV12-3 or TRBV12-4 to TRBJ2-7, with D perhaps TRBD1 (6 bases). The V and J ends lost 6 bases and 6 bases respectively, with 15 bases between them. The CDR3 consists of 13 residues. The CDR3 nucleotides are TGTGCCAGCAGCCCAGGGGTAGTGACCGAGCAGTACTTC. It is translated as CASSPGVVTEQYF.

V usage is TRBV28 and J usage is TRBJ2-1; 7 bases line up with TRBD1. V trimming: 4 bases; J trimming: 0 bases; junction bases outside the gene matches: 9. The CDR3 extends over 17 amino acids. Germline V gene data show CDR1 as MDHEN and CDR2 as SYDVKM. The CDR3 coding sequence is TGTGCCAGCAGTTCACCGGGACAGCCAAGCTCCTACAATGAGCAGTTCTTC. Translating gives CASSSPGQPSSYNEQFF. Full variable domain (outside the CDR3, taken from reference TRBV28 and TRBJ2-1): DVKVTQSSRYLVKRTGEKVFLECVQDMDHENMFWYRQDPGLGLRLIYFSYDVKMKEKGDIPEGYSVSREKKERFSLILESASTNQTSMYLCASSSPGQPSSYNEQFFGPGTRLTVL.

This clone has just one count. V is TRBV9 and J is TRBJ1-2; 9 nucleotides match TRBD1. The CDR3 extends over 13 amino acids. Unmatched junction bases numbered 5, after V lost 5 bases and J lost 6 bases. Germline V gives CDR1 SGDLS, CDR2 YYNGEE. CDR3 sequence reads: CASRPTGGDGYTF. CDR3 bases: TGTGCCAGCAGACCAACAGGGGGCGATGGCTACACCTTC.

This chain connects TRBV6-5 to TRBJ1-1; D possibly corresponds to TRBD1 (5 bases). Trimming removed 6 bases from V and 4 bases from J, with 12 bases in between. The CDR3 is made up of 13 amino acids. Per germline, CDR1 MNHEY and CDR2 SVGAGI. CDR3 nucleotides: TGTGCCAGCAGGCCGGGGGGGAGCACTGAAGCTTTCTTT. This codes for CASRPGGSTEAFF.